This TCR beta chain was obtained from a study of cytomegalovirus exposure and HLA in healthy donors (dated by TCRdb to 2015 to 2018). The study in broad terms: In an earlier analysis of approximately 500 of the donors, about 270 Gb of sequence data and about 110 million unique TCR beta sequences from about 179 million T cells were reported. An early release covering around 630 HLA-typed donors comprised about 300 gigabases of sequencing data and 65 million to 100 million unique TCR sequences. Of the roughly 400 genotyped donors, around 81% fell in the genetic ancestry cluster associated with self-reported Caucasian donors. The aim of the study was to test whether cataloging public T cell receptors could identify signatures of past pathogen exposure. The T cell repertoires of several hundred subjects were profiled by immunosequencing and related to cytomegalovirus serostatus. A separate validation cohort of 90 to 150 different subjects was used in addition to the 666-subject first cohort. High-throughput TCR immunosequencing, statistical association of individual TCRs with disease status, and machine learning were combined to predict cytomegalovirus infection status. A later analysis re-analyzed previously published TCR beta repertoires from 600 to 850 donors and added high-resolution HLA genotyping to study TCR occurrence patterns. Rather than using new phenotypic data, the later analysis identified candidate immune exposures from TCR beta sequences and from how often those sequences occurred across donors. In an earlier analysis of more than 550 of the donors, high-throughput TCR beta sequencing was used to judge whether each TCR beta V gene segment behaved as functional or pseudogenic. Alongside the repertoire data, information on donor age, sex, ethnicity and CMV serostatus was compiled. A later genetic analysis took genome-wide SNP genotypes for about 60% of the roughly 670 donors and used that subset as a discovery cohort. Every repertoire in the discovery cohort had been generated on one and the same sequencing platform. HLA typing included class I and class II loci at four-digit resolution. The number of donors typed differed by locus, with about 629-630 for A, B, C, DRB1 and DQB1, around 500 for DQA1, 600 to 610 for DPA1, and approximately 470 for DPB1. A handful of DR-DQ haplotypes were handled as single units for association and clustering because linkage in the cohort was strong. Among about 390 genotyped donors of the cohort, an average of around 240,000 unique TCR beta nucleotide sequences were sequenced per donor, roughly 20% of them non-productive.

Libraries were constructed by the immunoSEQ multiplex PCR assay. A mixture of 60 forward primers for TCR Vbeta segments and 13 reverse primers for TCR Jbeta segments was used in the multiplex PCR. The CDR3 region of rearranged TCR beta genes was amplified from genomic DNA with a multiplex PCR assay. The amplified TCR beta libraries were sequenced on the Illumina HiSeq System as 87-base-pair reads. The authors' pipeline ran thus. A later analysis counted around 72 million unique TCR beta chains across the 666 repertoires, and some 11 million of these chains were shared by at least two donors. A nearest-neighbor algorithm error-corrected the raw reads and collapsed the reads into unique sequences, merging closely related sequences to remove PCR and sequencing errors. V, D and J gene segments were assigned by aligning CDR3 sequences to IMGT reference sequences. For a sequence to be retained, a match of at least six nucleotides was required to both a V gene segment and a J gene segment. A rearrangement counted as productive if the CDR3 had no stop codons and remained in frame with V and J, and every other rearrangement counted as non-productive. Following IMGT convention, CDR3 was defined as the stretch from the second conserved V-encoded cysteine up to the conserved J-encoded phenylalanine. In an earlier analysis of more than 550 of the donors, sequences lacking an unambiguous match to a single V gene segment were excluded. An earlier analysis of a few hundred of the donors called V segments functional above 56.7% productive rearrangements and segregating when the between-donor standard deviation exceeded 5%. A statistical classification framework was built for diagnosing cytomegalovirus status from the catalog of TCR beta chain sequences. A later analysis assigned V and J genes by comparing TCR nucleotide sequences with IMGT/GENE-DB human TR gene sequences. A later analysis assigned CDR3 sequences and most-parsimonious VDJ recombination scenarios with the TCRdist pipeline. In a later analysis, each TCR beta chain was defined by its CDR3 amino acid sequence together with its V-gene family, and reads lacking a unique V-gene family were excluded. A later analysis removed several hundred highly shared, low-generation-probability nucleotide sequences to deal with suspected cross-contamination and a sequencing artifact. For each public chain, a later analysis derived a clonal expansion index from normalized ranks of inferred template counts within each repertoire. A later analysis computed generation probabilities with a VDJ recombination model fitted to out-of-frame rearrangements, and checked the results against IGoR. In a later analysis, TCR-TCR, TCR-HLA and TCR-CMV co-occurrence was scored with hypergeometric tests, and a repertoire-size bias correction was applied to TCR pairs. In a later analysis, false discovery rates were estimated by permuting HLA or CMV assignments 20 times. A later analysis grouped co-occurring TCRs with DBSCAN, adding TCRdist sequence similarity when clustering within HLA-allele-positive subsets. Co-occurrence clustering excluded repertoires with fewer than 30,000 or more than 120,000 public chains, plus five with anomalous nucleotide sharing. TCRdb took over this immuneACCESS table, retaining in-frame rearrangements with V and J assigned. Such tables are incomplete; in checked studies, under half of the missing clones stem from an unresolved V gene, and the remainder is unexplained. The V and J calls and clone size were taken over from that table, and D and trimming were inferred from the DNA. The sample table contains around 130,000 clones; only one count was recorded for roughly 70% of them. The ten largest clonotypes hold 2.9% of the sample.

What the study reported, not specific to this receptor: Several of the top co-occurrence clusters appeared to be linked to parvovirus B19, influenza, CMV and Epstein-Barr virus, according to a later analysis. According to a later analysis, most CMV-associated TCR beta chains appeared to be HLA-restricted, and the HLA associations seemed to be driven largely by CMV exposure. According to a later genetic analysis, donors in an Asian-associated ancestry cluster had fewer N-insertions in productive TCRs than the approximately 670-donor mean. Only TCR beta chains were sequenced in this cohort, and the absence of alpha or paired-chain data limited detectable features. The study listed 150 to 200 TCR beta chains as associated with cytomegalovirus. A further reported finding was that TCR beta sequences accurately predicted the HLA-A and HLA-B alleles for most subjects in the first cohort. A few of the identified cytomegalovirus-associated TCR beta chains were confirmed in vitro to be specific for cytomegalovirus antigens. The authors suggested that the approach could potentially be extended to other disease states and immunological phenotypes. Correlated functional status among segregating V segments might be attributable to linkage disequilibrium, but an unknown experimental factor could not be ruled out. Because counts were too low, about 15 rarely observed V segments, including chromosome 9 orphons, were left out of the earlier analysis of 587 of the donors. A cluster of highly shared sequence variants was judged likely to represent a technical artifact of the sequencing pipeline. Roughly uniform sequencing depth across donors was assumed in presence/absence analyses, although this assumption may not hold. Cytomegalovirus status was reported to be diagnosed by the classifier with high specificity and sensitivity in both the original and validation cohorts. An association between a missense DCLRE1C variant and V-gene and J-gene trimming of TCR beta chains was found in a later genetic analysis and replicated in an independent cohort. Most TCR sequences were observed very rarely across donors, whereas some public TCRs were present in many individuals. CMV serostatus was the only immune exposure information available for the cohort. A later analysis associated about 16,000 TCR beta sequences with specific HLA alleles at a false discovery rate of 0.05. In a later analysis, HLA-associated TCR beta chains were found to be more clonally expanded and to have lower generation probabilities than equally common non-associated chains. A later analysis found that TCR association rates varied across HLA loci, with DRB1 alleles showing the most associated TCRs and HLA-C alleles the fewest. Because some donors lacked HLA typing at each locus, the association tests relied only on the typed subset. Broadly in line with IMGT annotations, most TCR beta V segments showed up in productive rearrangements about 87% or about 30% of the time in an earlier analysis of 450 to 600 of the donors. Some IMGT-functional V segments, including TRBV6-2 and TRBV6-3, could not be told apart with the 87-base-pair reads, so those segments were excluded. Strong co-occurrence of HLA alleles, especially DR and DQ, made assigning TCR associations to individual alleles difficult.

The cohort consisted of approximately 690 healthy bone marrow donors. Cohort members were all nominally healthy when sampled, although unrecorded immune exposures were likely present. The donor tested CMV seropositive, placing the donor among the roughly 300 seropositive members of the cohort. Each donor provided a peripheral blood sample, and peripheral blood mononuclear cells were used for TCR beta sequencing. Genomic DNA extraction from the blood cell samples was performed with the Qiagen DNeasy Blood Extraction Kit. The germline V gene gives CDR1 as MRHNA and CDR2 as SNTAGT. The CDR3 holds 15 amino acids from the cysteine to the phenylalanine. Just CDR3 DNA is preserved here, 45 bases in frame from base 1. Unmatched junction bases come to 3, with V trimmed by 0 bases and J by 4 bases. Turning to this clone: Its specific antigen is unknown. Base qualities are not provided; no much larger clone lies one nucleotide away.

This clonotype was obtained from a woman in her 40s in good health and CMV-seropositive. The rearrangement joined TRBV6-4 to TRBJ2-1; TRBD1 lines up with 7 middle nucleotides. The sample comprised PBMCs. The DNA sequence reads TGTGCCAGCAGTGACTCGGGGACAGCTTACAATGAGCAGTTCTTC. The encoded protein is CASSDSGTAYNEQFF.